The clone carrying this T cell receptor beta chain was detected only a few times. The antigen is undetermined. To make TCR beta libraries, researchers used iRepertoire HTBI primers and Arm-PCR of CDR3 regions. In the authors' workflow: Identification of gene segments yielded more than 60 TRBV and 13 to 15 TRBJ across samples. Via MiXCR, TCRdb re-called the multiplex PCR reads, giving one row per CDR3 protein. These V and J calls originate from TCRdb's pipeline instead of the authors' own analysis. The profile shows about 520,000 distinct CDR3 sequences, approximately 12% of them singletons. The CDR3 covers 14 residues. Germline V gene lookup returns CDR1 SQVTM and CDR2 ANQGSEA. V was shortened by 2 bases and J by 2 bases, with 12 bases between the two germline ends. Time point: newly diagnosed GD, antithyroid drugs for less than 3 months. From PBMCs, RNA was extracted and then used to make the TCR library.

The data were obtained in a study of regulatory T cells in long-lasting Graves disease. Broader study findings: With persistent disease, TRBV28, TRBJ1-2 and TRBJ2-5 were the favored segments.

The sample also formed part of further work on T cells in Graves' hyperthyroidism and ophthalmopathy. As that report states: Each patient was aged 18 to 65 and had newly diagnosed hyperthyroidism of under 2 months' duration.

Sequenced material: peripheral blood mononuclear cells (PBMCs), taken at new diagnosis, from a patient treated with antithyroid drugs. The source is a woman between 25 and 40 years old with Graves disease. The chain couples TRBV29-1 to TRBJ1-1; unclear D gene. The CDR3 DNA reads TGCAGCGTTGAAAAACGGGGTAGAAACACTGAAGCTTTCTTT. Encoded protein: CSVEKRGRNTEAFF.